Below, 9 T cell receptor beta chains from the same sample are listed, as sequenced in a study of blood T cell repertoires in COVID-19 (dated by TCRdb to the early 2020s). Receptor amplification or capture employed the immunoSEQ multiplex PCR assay. The immuneACCESS repertoire file appears here via TCRdb, limited to in-frame rearrangements. These files lack a portion of the clones; in checked studies, under half of the deficit traces to unresolved V genes, and the cause of the others is not known. This sample lists 35,000 to 45,000 clones; about 86% were detected once. The ten largest clones add up to about 4.9% of the sample. Sequenced sample: peripheral blood. The receptors were sampled from a man aged 35-49 years with active COVID-19.

The V gene is TRBV10-2, the J gene TRBJ2-5; tentatively, D is TRBD1 (5 bases). V was shortened by 4 bases and J by 7 bases, with 13 bases between the two germline ends. This CDR3 has 13 residues. Germline V gene sequence: CDR1 WSHSY, CDR2 SAAADI. The CDR3 loop reads CASSGDSLGTQYF. The CDR3 DNA reads as TGCGCCAGCAGTGGAGACAGCCTAGGGACCCAGTACTTC.

The V gene is TRBV9, the J gene TRBJ2-7, with D possibly TRBD1 on 6 matching bases. This CDR3 region has 14 residues. V gave up 0 bases and J gave up 4 bases, with 11 bases separating them. Germline V gene lookup returns CDR1 SGDLS and CDR2 YYNGEE. The CDR3 bases are TGTGCCAGCAGCGTAGGGGACACAGCTTACGAGCAGTACTTC. As protein: CASSVGDTAYEQYF.

This rearrangement joins TRBV7-2 to TRBJ1-1, with D possibly being TRBD1 (5 bases). V was trimmed by 1 base and J by 7 bases, leaving 10 bases between them. The CDR3 totals 13 residues. CDR1 and CDR2 (germline): SGHTA, FQGNSA. The CDR3 region has the DNA TGTGCCAGCAGCTTAGAAAGGGGCGGTGAAGCTTTCTTT. Protein sequence: CASSLERGGEAFF.

This chain links TRBV6-6 with TRBJ2-7, with a weak D call TRBD2 (5 bases). The CDR3 extends over 14 amino acids. V was pared by 0 bases and J by 0 bases, with 6 bases between. The germline gives CDR1 MNHNY, CDR2 SVGAGI (reference sequence). This CDR3 reads CASSYSAGSYEQYF. The CDR3 nucleotides are TGTGCCAGCAGTTACTCGGCGGGCTCCTACGAGCAGTACTTC.

The chain joins TRBV2 to TRBJ2-3; D possibly corresponds to TRBD2 (6 bases). The CDR3 consists of 14 residues. Trimming left V 6 bases short and J 0 bases short, with 10 bases between. Germline V lookup: CDR1 SNHLY, CDR2 FYNNEI. CDR3 bases: TGTGCCAGCAGCCCGGGACTCAGCACAGATACGCAGTATTTT. Amino acid sequence: CASSPGLSTDTQYF.

This clone was found once. This sequence joins TRBV11-2 and TRBJ1-1; unclear D gene. This CDR3 has 14 residues. V was clipped by 1 base and J by 7 bases, with 13 bases between them. Germline CDR1 reads SGHAT; CDR2 reads FQNNGV. CDR3 region: CASSLATAMGEAFF. The CDR3 DNA is TGTGCCAGCAGCTTAGCGACTGCTATGGGTGAAGCTTTCTTT.

V and J are TRBV19 and TRBJ1-1; the match to TRBD1 covers 9 bases. V shed 1 base and J 4 bases; nucleotides not matched to a gene: 7. Germline values: CDR1 LNHDA, CDR2 SQIVND (reference sequence). The CDR3 has 16 amino acids. CDR3 nucleotides: TGTGCCAGTAGTATAGGAGCGGGGACAGGGCCCACTGAAGCTTTCTTT. It yields the protein CASSIGAGTGPTEAFF.

Regarding this clone: The junction departs from germline at one end; a sequencing error may be responsible. J is TRBJ2-4 and V is TRBV4-2, with 10 bases fitting TRBD2. The CDR3 is 15 residues long. CDR1 is LGHNA and CDR2 is YNFKEQ in the germline V gene. For the CDR3, the DNA is TGTGCCACCAGCGGGACTAGCGTAGCCAAAAACATTCAGTACTTC. Translating it yields CATSGTSVAKNIQYF.

The V and J genes are TRBV12-3 or TRBV12-4 and TRBJ1-2; D is unclear. This CDR3 is 12 amino acids long. Trimming left V 1 base short and J 5 bases short, with 5 bases between. CDR3 coding DNA: TGTGCCAGCAGTTTAGGTCCGTATGGCTACACCTTC. The encoded protein is CASSLGPYGYTF.